The clone carrying this T cell receptor (beta chain) was found many times. Its specificity is unknown. The sequence runs out 3 residues before the end of the CDR3; the remainder is reconstructed from the germline J gene. This entry comes from a study of T cell clonality in common variable immunodeficiency. Study results and caveats: TCRbeta clonality was increased in CVID versus healthy controls. Fewer TCRbeta clones were shared among CVID subjects than controls.

Caucasian heritage predominated among both patients and controls. Looked up from germline, CDR1 is MNHEY and CDR2 is SVGEGT. V shed 2 bases, J shed 4 bases, and the junction held 4 bases outside the gene matches. The CDR3 consists of 15 residues. The data were produced by immunoSEQ multiplex PCR, yet TCRdb's version contains in-frame clones alone and is incomplete. Altogether tens of thousands of clones were found in the sample, and no singletons occur. Specimen: peripheral blood mononuclear cells. The TCR was taken from a person between 18 and 70 years old in good health. The genes are TRBV6-2 or TRBV6-3 and TRBJ2-7; TRBD1 agrees at 11 bases. CDR3 sequence: CASSYGTGGRYEQYF. Partial CDR3 DNA: TGTGCCAGCAGTTACGGGACAGGGGGACGGTACGAG.